What follows are 19 T cell receptor beta chains derived from one specimen sequenced in a study of blood T cell repertoires in COVID-19 (dated by TCRdb to about 2020). Library preparation employed the immunoSEQ multiplex PCR assay. TCRdb retrieved this table from immuneACCESS and kept in-frame rearrangements only. Not all clones are present; in checked studies, unresolved V genes account for under half, and no reason is known for the remainder. A total of about 220,000 clones appear in this sample, over 80% of them only once. Of the sample, approximately 7.3% is held by the ten largest clones. Sequencing input: PBMCs or T cells enriched from blood (not recorded which). All receptors derive from a woman aged 40 to 50 who had recovered from COVID-19.

In DNA form, the CDR3 reads TGTGCCAGCAGATCAACGGGGGGGGCCTATGAGCAGTTCTTC. Protein product: CASRSTGGAYEQFF. V gene TRBV2 combines with J gene TRBJ2-1; 8 nucleotides match TRBD2. The CDR3 loop spans 14 amino acids. The germline V gene encodes CDR1 SNHLY and CDR2 FYNNEI. The trim removed 6 bases at V and 8 bases at J, leaving 9 bases unmatched.

This chain's CDR3 is CASSLTGFVENIQYF. In nucleotides, the CDR3 is TGTGCCAGCAGCTTAACAGGCTTCGTGGAAAACATTCAGTACTTC. The chain has TRBV7-9 and TRBJ2-4, with D perhaps matching TRBD1 (5 bases). V shed 2 bases and J shed 5 bases, with 13 bases lying between them. Germline CDR1 reads SEHNR; CDR2 reads FQNEAQ (reference sequence). The CDR3 totals 15 residues. Full variable domain (rest looked up from reference TRBV7-9 and TRBJ2-4): DTGVSQNPRHKITKRGQNVTFRCDPISEHNRLYWYRQTLGQGPEFLTYFQNEAQLEKSRLLSDRFSAERPKGSFSTLEIQRTEQGDSAMYLCASSLTGFVENIQYFGAGTRLSVL.

This sequence joins TRBV25-1 and TRBJ1-2; no firm D call. Germline CDR1 MGHDK, CDR2 SYGVNS. Trimming took off 7 bases at V and 4 bases at J, with 16 bases between the two ends. The CDR3 contains 14 residues. CDR3 bases: TGTGCCAGCACCGAGAATGGTGTCGGCTATGGCTACACCTTC. Protein: CASTENGVGYGYTF.

This clone was recorded once. The rearrangement uses TRBV10-3 and TRBJ2-5; TRBD1 matches 9 bases. This CDR3 has 14 residues. V trimming: 10 bases; J trimming: 3 bases; junction bases outside the gene matches: 9. Per the germline V gene, CDR1 is ENHRY and CDR2 is SYGVKD. CDR3 DNA sequence: TGTGCCAGCTCCACCGGGACAGGGAAAGAGACCCAGTACTTC. It yields the protein CASSTGTGKETQYF.

The chain carries TRBV2 and TRBJ2-7; 12 nucleotides agree with TRBD2. There are 15 residues in the CDR3. Trimming took 6 bases from V and 2 from J; bases not matched to a gene: 5. The germline CDR1 and CDR2 sequences are SNHLY and FYNNEI. In DNA, the CDR3 is TGTGCCAGCAGCAAGACTAGCGGGGGACCCTACGAGCAGTACTTC. As protein: CASSKTSGGPYEQYF.

In its sample, this clone was seen once. V usage is TRBV19 and J usage is TRBJ1-4, with 7 bases aligning to TRBD1. This CDR3 spans 14 amino acids. Germline trimming cut 8 bases from V and 0 bases from J; bases unmatched to any gene: 3. From germline, CDR1 is LNHDA and CDR2 SQIVND (reference sequence). This chain's CDR3 is CASRDRTTNEKLFF. Here the CDR3 DNA reads TGTGCCAGTCGGGACAGAACAACTAATGAAAAACTGTTTTTT.

The chain couples TRBV7-2 to TRBJ2-5; 9 nucleotides match TRBD1. With V trimmed by 5 bases and J by 4 bases, 11 bases remained unmatched. CDR1 is SGHTA and CDR2 is FQGNSA in the germline V gene. This CDR3 comprises 16 residues. In DNA form, the CDR3 reads TGTGCCAGCAGCCAAAACAGGGGGCATCCGGGAGAGACCCAGTACTTC. Translation: CASSQNRGHPGETQYF.

The chain uses TRBV2 and TRBJ2-3, with a possible D match to TRBD2 (6 bases). The germline V gene has CDR1 SNHLY and CDR2 FYNNEI. V lost 4 bases and J 5 bases, leaving 7 bases between the germline ends. The CDR3 runs to 12 residues. CDR3 sequence: CASSASVDTQYF. In nucleotides, the CDR3 is TGTGCCAGCAGTGCTAGCGTAGATACGCAGTATTTT.

The rearrangement links TRBV9 to TRBJ1-4, with D possibly being TRBD1 (5 bases). The CDR3 has 15 residues. The V end lost 2 bases, the J end lost 7 bases, and 15 bases lay between the germline ends. CDR1 SGDLS and CDR2 YYNGEE come from the germline V gene. CDR3 nucleotide sequence: TGTGCCAGCAGCGTGGGGGAGGGACTCGGTGAAAAACTGTTTTTT. It yields the protein CASSVGEGLGEKLFF.

V and J are TRBV6-4 and TRBJ1-2; 7 nucleotides agree with TRBD1. V shed 2 bases and J 7 bases; nucleotides not matched to a gene: 10. The V gene's germline CDR1 is MRHNA and CDR2 SNTAGT. The CDR3 spans 15 residues. The CDR3 protein is CASSDNPAGGFGYTF. In nucleotides, the CDR3 is TGTGCCAGCAGTGACAATCCGGCAGGGGGGTTTGGCTACACCTTC.

The CDR3 protein is CASSPGQGTGELFF. CDR3 bases: TGTGCCAGCAGCCCCGGACAGGGCACCGGGGAGCTGTTTTTT. This chain joins TRBV9 and TRBJ2-2; 8 bases match TRBD1. Per germline, CDR1 SGDLS and CDR2 YYNGEE. Losses at the gene ends were 4 bases for V and 4 bases for J; bases not matched to a gene: 3. This CDR3 comprises 14 residues.

This chain joins TRBV4-3 and TRBJ1-1; D perhaps matches TRBD1 (5 bases). The CDR3 extends over 13 amino acids. CDR1 is LGHNA, CDR2 YSLEER, per germline. V lost 1 base and J lost 8, with 11 bases in between. The DNA for the CDR3 is TGCGCCAGCAGCCAAGCTTTGGAGGGGGAAGCTTTCTTT. This codes for CASSQALEGEAFF.

This clone showed up just once. The V and J genes are TRBV18 and TRBJ2-1; a possible D gene is TRBD2 (5 bases). Trimming took 0 bases from V and 6 from J, leaving 9 bases between them. The germline V gene encodes CDR1 KGHSH and CDR2 LQKENI. CDR3 size: 14 residues. In nucleotides, the CDR3 is TGTGCCAGCTCACCACCGGCTAGCCCCAATGAGCAGTTCTTC. This gives the protein CASSPPASPNEQFF.

The J gene is TRBJ1-4, the V gene TRBV9; D not certain. Germline V gene lookup returns CDR1 SGDLS and CDR2 YYNGEE. This CDR3 spans 16 amino acids. V lost 0 bases and J 0 bases, leaving 9 bases between the germline ends. The DNA for the CDR3 is TGTGCCAGCAGCGTAGCGGGGATTGCAACTAATGAAAAACTGTTTTTT. This sequence encodes CASSVAGIATNEKLFF.

This clone occurred a few times. V is TRBV7-9 and J is TRBJ1-2; 8 bases line up with TRBD1. The junction had 3 bases not matched to a gene; V was cut back by 3 bases and J by 6 bases. Germline V gives CDR1 SEHNR, CDR2 FQNEAQ (reference sequence). The CDR3 covers 13 residues. CDR3 DNA sequence: TGTGCCAGCAGCTTGACAGGGGACCATGGCTACACCTTC. Amino acid sequence: CASSLTGDHGYTF.

The chain recombines TRBV7-2 with TRBJ1-1; 9 positions match TRBD1. Germline CDR1 and CDR2: SGHTA and FQGNSA. V shed 2 bases and J 10 bases; nucleotides not matched to a gene: 5. The CDR3 extends over 13 amino acids. The CDR3 reads CASSLPGQGRAFF. CDR3 sequence (DNA): TGTGCCAGCAGCTTACCGGGACAGGGTAGAGCTTTCTTT.

The J gene is TRBJ2-3, the V gene TRBV5-4, with D perhaps matching TRBD1 (6 bases). The V end was cut by 0 bases, the J end by 1 base, with 9 bases between. The CDR3 has 15 amino acids. Looked up from germline, CDR1 is SGHNT and CDR2 is YYREEE (reference sequence). The CDR3 sequence: CASSLVQGRTDTQYF. CDR3 nucleotide sequence: TGTGCCAGCAGCTTGGTACAGGGTCGCACAGATACGCAGTATTTT. Looking up the rest from reference TRBV5-4 and TRBJ2-3 gives the full variable domain: ETGVTQSPTHLIKTRGQQVTLRCSSQSGHNTVSWYQQALGQGPQFIFQYYREEENGRGNFPPRFSGLQFPNYSSELNVNALELDDSALYLCASSLVQGRTDTQYFGPGTRLTVL.

The chain joins TRBV12-3 or TRBV12-4 to TRBJ1-4; D unclear. The CDR3 spans 13 residues. Trimming left V 2 bases short and J 7 bases short, with 8 bases between. CDR3 residues: CASSLQFGEKLFF. In DNA, the CDR3 is TGTGCCAGCAGTTTACAGTTTGGTGAAAAACTGTTTTTT.

The chain is built from TRBV30 and TRBJ2-3, with 8 bases that match TRBD2. V lost 0 bases to trimming and J lost 6 bases; unmatched junction nucleotides: 20. Per the germline V gene, CDR1 is GTSNPN and CDR2 is SVGIG (reference sequence). There are 19 residues in the CDR3. In DNA, the CDR3 is TGTGCCTGGAGTGTATCCACCCCGGGAGGGCTCCGGTTAGGCGATACGCAGTATTTT. Amino acid sequence: CAWSVSTPGGLRLGDTQYF.